These T cell receptor beta chains were read from a single sample in a study of neoadjuvant anti-PD-1 for oral cavity cancer. The table came from immunoSEQ multiplex PCR; TCRdb's copy has only in-frame clones and leaves some out. The table has tens of thousands of clones, about three quarters seen once. The input for sequencing was PBMCs, taken after nivolumab (anti-PD-1) treatment. The receptors stem from a person aged 40 to 85 with oral cavity squamous cell carcinoma. Both conserved end residues are part of each CDR3. D genes are given only for firm matches.

J	V	D	CDR3
TRBJ2-1	TRBV27	TRBD2	CASGTSGGVEQFF
TRBJ1-5	TRBV19	.	CASMPQLLSNQPQHF
TRBJ1-2	TRBV9	.	CASSVLLDRGYTF
TRBJ1-5	TRBV11-2	.	CASSLRGSQPQHF
TRBJ1-5	TRBV30	TRBD1	CAWSPGTGYNQPQHF
TRBJ2-5	TRBV5-5	TRBD1	CASSSRAGGPGGAETQYF
TRBJ1-6	TRBV19	.	CASSPPRVHNSPLHF
TRBJ2-6	TRBV9	TRBD1	CASSYRDRGNSGANVLTF
TRBJ1-6	TRBV4-1	.	CASSIRGGDNSPLHF
TRBJ1-5	TRBV2	.	CASSGGWGGRNQPQHF
TRBJ1-4	TRBV13	TRBD1	CASSFRDSLALNEKLFF
TRBJ1-4	TRBV11-2	.	CASSLSGLVEKLFF
TRBJ2-1	TRBV7-3	.	CASSFSGTSEQFF
TRBJ2-1	TRBV9	.	CASSVVDDNEQFF
TRBJ2-6	TRBV21-1	.	CASTFLSTGANVLTF
TRBJ2-7	TRBV7-3	.	CASSPVHGSMLYEQYF
TRBJ2-1	TRBV6-5	.	CASSYSGAGTNEQFF
TRBJ1-1	TRBV5-1	.	CASSLGAETEAFF
TRBJ2-1	TRBV27	.	CASSLDTYNEQFF
TRBJ2-7	TRBV6-1	TRBD2	CASSERTSGKSSYEQYF
TRBJ2-1	TRBV6-5	TRBD1	CASSYRQGARGNEQFF
TRBJ1-4	TRBV5-1	TRBD1	CASSFGQGANEKLFF
TRBJ2-5	TRBV2	TRBD2	CASSPGGLETQYF
TRBJ2-1	TRBV2	.	CASSPTRDEQFF
TRBJ2-7	TRBV12-5	.	CASGRNGYEQYF
TRBJ2-3	TRBV7-2	TRBD2	CASSPYGGGSTDTQYF
TRBJ1-1	TRBV5-1	TRBD1	CASSRDSANTEAFF
TRBJ1-2	TRBV5-6	TRBD1	CASSTGTGHSANYGYTF
TRBJ2-7	TRBV28	TRBD2	CASSIRTSGRIYEQYF
TRBJ2-5	TRBV5-6	.	CASFDDKETQYF
TRBJ2-2	TRBV5-1	.	CASSLGGTQLGELFF
TRBJ2-5	TRBV5-4	.	CASSFGTDTHGETQYF
TRBJ1-1	TRBV7-3	.	CASSTTVNTEAFF
TRBJ1-6	TRBV4-1	.	CASSQGRAYNSPLHF
TRBJ2-7	TRBV11-2	.	CASSTGTGQYF
TRBJ2-7	TRBV2	.	CASIPVDEQYF
TRBJ1-1	TRBV19	TRBD1	CASRGSGTGVLAEAFF
TRBJ2-1	TRBV19	TRBD2	CASTGGDSMGDEQFF